A single sample is the source of the 9 T cell receptor beta chains below, sequenced in a study of cytomegalovirus exposure and HLA in healthy donors. 13 Jbeta primers and 60 Vbeta primers were used for the PCR. TCRdb's table, derived via immunoSEQ multiplex PCR, lists solely in-frame clones and lacks some. Here the sample spans about 140,000 clones, roughly four fifths being singletons. What was sequenced was PBMCs. These TCRs come from a man between 18 and 35 years old in good health and CMV-seropositive.

V is TRBV6-5 and J is TRBJ2-7, with a possible D match to TRBD2 (7 bases). The CDR3 is 15 amino acids. Trimming took off 2 bases at V and 0 bases at J, with 11 bases between the two ends. CDR1 and CDR2 from the germline V gene are MNHEY and SVGAGI. The chain's CDR3 is CASSYEGGNSYEQYF. The CDR3 DNA reads as TGTGCCAGCAGTTACGAGGGGGGGAACTCCTACGAGCAGTACTTC.

This clone was detected once. The chain carries TRBV2 and TRBJ2-4, with D possibly TRBD1 on 6 matching bases. V was pared by 2 bases and J by 6 bases, with 11 bases between. The CDR3 consists of 14 residues. The germline V gene has CDR1 SNHLY and CDR2 FYNNEI. DNA of the CDR3: TGTGCCAGCAGTGAATCCGGGACATTAAACATTCAGTACTTC. It codes for CASSESGTLNIQYF.

The chain joins TRBV6-1 to TRBJ1-2; D remains unclear. V was clipped by 0 bases and J by 4 bases, with 6 bases between them. The CDR3 runs 13 residues. The germline V gene has CDR1 MNHNS and CDR2 SASEGT. The CDR3 DNA follows: TGTGCCAGCAGTGAAGCGCCGGGCTATGGCTACACCTTC. It codes for CASSEAPGYGYTF.

J is TRBJ1-1 and V is TRBV6-6; 8 bases agree with TRBD1. This CDR3 is 14 amino acids long. V lost 6 bases and J lost 5; bases outside the gene matches: 8. Germline V gives CDR1 MNHNY, CDR2 SVGAGI (reference sequence). The CDR3 sequence: CASSHGDRSTEAFF. The CDR3 DNA sequence: TGTGCCAGCAGCCACGGGGACAGGAGTACTGAAGCTTTCTTT.

This chain uses TRBV6-5 with TRBJ2-7; TRBD2 matches 7 bases. Per germline, CDR1 MNHEY and CDR2 SVGAGI. The CDR3 length is 15 residues. The junction had 14 bases not matched to a gene; V was cut back by 6 bases and J by 6 bases. The CDR3 region has the DNA TGTGCCAGCAGGGGAGGGACTTGGGGAGGCGTCGAGCAGTACTTC. Amino acid sequence: CASRGGTWGGVEQYF.

The genes are TRBV18 and TRBJ1-4; the D gene is possibly TRBD1 (5 bases). Germline V gene data show CDR1 as KGHSH and CDR2 as LQKENI. V lost 1 base and J lost 5, with 11 bases in between. This CDR3 has 15 amino acids. The CDR3 is CASSPRTGPNEKLFF. The CDR3 nucleotides read TGTGCCAGCTCACCACGTACAGGCCCGAATGAAAAACTGTTTTTT.

This chain links TRBV28 with TRBJ1-1; D perhaps matches TRBD1 (6 bases). The CDR3 is 15 residues long. Germline V lookup: CDR1 MDHEN, CDR2 SYDVKM. Trimming removed 6 bases from V and 1 base from J, with 15 bases in between. CDR3 loop: CASRLAGGANTEAFF. The DNA for the CDR3 is TGTGCCAGCAGACTCGCCGGGGGGGCGAACACTGAAGCTTTCTTT.

This clone occurred once. This chain joins TRBV5-1 and TRBJ1-5, with 10 bases identical to TRBD1. This CDR3 spans 22 amino acids. Unmatched junction bases numbered 25, after V lost 0 bases and J lost 7 bases. Germline CDR1 is SGHRS and CDR2 is YFSETQ. CDR3 coding DNA: TGCGCCAGCAGCTTGGAAGTTGGGGGTGAGGGACAGGGGATTCGGGTCGGGCAGCCCCAGCATTTT. It codes for CASSLEVGGEGQGIRVGQPQHF.

The V call is TRBV7-9, the J call TRBJ1-1; TRBD1 might be the D (5 bases). Per the germline V gene, CDR1 is SEHNR and CDR2 is FQNEAQ (reference sequence). Deletions cut 3 bases from V and 5 bases from J, with 13 bases between. The CDR3 spans 14 residues. The CDR3 coding sequence is TGTGCCAGCAGCTTCCAGGGAAGGCTTACTGAAGCTTTCTTT. Residues: CASSFQGRLTEAFF.